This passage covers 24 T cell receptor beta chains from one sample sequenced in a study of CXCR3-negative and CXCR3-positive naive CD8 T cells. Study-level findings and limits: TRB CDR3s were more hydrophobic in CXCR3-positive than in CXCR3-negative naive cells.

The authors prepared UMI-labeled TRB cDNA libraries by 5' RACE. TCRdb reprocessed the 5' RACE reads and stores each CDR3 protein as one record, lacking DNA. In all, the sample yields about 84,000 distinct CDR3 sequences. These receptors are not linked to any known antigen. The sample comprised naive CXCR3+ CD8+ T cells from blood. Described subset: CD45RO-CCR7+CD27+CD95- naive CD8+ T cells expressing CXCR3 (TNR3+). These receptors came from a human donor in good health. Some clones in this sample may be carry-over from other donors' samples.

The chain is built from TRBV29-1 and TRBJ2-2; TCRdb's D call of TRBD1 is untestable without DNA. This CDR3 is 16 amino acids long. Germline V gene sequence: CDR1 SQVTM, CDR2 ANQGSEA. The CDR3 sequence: CSVEDPGQGLTGELFF.

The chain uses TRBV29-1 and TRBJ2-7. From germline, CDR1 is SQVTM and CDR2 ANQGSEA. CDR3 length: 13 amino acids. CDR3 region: CSAHTGSSYEQYF.

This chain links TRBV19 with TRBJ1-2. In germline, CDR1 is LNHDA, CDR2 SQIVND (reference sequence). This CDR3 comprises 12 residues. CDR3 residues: CASGQSGVGYTF.

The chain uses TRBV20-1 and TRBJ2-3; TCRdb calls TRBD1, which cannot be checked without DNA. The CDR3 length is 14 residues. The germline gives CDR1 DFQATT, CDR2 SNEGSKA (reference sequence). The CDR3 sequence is CSAGIGGRWHTQYF.

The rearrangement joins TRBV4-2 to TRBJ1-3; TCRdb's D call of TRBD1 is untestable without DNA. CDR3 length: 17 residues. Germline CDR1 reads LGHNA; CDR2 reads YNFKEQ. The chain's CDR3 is CASSHRDSEYSGNTIYF.

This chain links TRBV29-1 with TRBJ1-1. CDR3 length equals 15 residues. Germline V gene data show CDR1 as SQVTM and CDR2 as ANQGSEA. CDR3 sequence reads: CSVDQGRGMNTEAFF.

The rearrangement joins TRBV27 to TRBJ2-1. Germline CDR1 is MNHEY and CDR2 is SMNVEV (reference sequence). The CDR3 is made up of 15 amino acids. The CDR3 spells CASSSIETSYNEQFF.

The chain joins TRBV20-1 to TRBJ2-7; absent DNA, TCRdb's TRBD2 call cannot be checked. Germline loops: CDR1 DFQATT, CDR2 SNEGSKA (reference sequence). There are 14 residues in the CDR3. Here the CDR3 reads CSAIVLAGGYEQYF.

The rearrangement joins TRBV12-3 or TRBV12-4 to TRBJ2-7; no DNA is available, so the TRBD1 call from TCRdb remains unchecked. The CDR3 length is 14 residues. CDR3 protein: CASSPGLGSYEQYF.

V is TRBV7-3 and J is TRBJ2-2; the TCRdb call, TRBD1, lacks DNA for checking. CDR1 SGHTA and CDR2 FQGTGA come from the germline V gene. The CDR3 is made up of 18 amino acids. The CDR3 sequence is CASSLTPVAAMNTGELFF.

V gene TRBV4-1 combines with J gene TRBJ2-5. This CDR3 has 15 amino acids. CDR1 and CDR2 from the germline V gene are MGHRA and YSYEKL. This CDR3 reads CASSQTWQVSETQYF.

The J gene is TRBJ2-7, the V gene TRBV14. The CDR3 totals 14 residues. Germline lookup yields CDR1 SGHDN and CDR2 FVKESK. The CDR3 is CASSQVQVWYEQYF.

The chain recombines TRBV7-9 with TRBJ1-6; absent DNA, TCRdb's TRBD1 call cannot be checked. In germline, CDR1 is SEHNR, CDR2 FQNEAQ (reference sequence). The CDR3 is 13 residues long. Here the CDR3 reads CASSLDPGSPLHF.

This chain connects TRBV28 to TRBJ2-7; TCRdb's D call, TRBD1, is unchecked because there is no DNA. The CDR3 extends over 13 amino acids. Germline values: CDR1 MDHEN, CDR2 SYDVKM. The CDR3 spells CASRDRVSYEQYF.

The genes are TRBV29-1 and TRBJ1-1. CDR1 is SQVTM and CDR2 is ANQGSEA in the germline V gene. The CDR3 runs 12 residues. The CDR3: CSVEDFVGEAFF.

CDR3: CASSPWGSGLSSYNEQFF. The rearrangement joins TRBV7-6 to TRBJ2-1; TCRdb lists TRBD2, though no DNA is available to test this call. This CDR3 has 18 amino acids. Germline V gene data show CDR1 as SGHVS and CDR2 as FNYEAQ.

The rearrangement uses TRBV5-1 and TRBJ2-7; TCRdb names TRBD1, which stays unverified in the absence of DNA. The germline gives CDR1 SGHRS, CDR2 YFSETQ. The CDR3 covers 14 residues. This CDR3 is CASSLTGGEDEQYF.

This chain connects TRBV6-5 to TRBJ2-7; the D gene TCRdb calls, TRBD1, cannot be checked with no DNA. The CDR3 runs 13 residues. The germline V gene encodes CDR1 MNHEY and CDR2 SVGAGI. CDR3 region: CASSYSGAGEQYF.

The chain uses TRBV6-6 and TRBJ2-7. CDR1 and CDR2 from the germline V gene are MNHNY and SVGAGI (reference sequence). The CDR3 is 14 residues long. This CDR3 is CASSPRTASYEQYF.

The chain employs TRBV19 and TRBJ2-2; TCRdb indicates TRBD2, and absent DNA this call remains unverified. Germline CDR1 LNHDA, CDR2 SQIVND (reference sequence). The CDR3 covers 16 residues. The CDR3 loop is CASSIGLAGGPGELFF.

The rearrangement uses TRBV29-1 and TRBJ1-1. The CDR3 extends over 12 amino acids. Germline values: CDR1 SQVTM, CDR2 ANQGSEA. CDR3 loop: CSVEIAGTEAFF.

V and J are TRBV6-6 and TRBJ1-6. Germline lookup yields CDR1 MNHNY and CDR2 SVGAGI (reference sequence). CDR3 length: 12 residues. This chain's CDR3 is CASTKGGSPLHF.

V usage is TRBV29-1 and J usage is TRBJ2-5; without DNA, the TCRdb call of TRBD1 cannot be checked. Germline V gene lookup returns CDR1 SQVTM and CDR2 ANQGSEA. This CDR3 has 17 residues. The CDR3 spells CSVEAWTANLLPETQYF.

CDR3 sequence: CASSLVGPSTDTQYF. The chain joins TRBV7-2 to TRBJ2-3. There are 15 residues in the CDR3. The germline gives CDR1 SGHTA, CDR2 FQGNSA.